One and the same sample provided the 25 T cell receptor beta chains below, sequenced in a study of blood T cell repertoires in COVID-19. Assay used: immunoSEQ multiplex PCR; TCRdb lists only in-frame clones, some missing. The sample lists 100,000 to 150,000 clones, 75% to 90% occurring once. The source material was peripheral blood. These receptors originate from a woman aged 80 or older with COVID-19, enrolled during active disease.

The V call is TRBV6-2 or TRBV6-3, the J call TRBJ2-3; TRBD2 aligns across 14 bases. In germline, CDR1 is MNHEY, CDR2 SVGEGT. This CDR3 is 19 amino acids long. V was clipped by 2 bases and J by 4 bases; unmatched bases: 11. The CDR3, as DNA: TGTGCCAGCAGTTACGCGAGACTAGCGGGAGGGCCTGTTTCAGATACGCAGTATTTT. Its translation: CASSYARLAGGPVSDTQYF.

The chain has TRBV28 and TRBJ1-1; no clear D. This CDR3 comprises 11 residues. The germline V and J ends were trimmed by 6 bases and 5 bases, with 7 bases remaining between them. The germline CDR1 and CDR2 sequences are MDHEN and SYDVKM. The CDR3 protein is CASRIRTEAFF. The CDR3 DNA follows: TGTGCCAGCAGAATCAGAACTGAAGCTTTCTTT.

J is TRBJ2-2 and V is TRBV6-1; D call uncertain. From germline, CDR1 is MNHNS and CDR2 SASEGT. This CDR3 contains 13 residues. Trimming removed 3 bases at V and 4 bases at J, with 6 bases between. CDR3 sequence reads: CASSEIATGELFF. The CDR3 region has the DNA TGTGCCAGCAGTGAGATAGCCACCGGGGAGCTGTTTTTT.

V gene TRBV19 combines with J gene TRBJ1-2, with 8 nucleotides matching TRBD1. Trimming took 7 bases from V and 5 from J; bases not matched to a gene: 9. CDR3 size: 14 residues. Germline V gives CDR1 LNHDA, CDR2 SQIVND (reference sequence). CDR3 bases: TGTGCCAGTACCCGGGACAGGACCCTTTATGGCTACACCTTC. Protein: CASTRDRTLYGYTF. The full variable domain, its missing parts supplied by reference TRBV19 and TRBJ1-2, is DGGITQSPKYLFRKEGQNVTLSCEQNLNHDAMYWYRQDPGQGLRLIYYSQIVNDFQKGDIAEGYSVSREKKESFPLTVTSAQKNPTAFYLCASTRDRTLYGYTFGSGTRLTVV.

J is TRBJ2-5 and V is TRBV5-1, with D uncertain. The CDR3 consists of 11 residues. Germline assignment: CDR1 SGHRS and CDR2 YFSETQ. V was pared by 2 bases and J by 5 bases, with 4 bases between. In nucleotides, the CDR3 is TGCGCCAGCAGCTTCGGGGAGACCCAGTACTTC. As protein: CASSFGETQYF.

The chain combines TRBV5-1 with TRBJ2-1, with 12 positions matching TRBD2. The CDR3 length is 14 residues. After removal of 4 bases from V and 10 bases from J, the junction contained 6 bases not matched to a gene. Germline values: CDR1 SGHRS, CDR2 YFSETQ. CDR3 region: CASSVSSGREEQFF. CDR3 in DNA: TGCGCCAGCAGCGTGTCTAGCGGGAGGGAGGAGCAGTTCTTC.

The chain employs TRBV15 and TRBJ2-2, with 10 positions matching TRBD2. The CDR3 totals 18 residues. Looked up from germline, CDR1 is LNHNV and CDR2 is YYDKDF (reference sequence). The V segment lost 0 bases and the J segment 5 bases; nucleotides outside the gene matches: 9. The CDR3 region has the DNA TGTGCCACCAGCAGAGACCCTCCGGGTAGCGGGAGGACCGGGGAGCTGTTTTTT. Residues: CATSRDPPGSGRTGELFF.

The chain couples TRBV7-6 to TRBJ1-6; TRBD1 matches at 8 bases. This CDR3 contains 15 residues. The V gene's germline CDR1 is SGHVS and CDR2 FNYEAQ. After removal of 4 bases from V and 8 bases from J, the junction contained 7 bases not matched to a gene. For the CDR3, the DNA is TGTGCCAGCAGCTCGGGGCAGGGGGCTCATTCACCCCTCCACTTT. This sequence encodes CASSSGQGAHSPLHF.

This chain uses TRBV5-4 with TRBJ2-1; TRBD2 agrees at 16 bases. The CDR3 is 16 residues long. With 4 bases clipped from V and 8 bases from J, the junction kept 6 bases outside the gene matches. Germline V gene lookup returns CDR1 SGHNT and CDR2 YYREEE (reference sequence). The CDR3 DNA is TGTGCCAGCAGCAATGGGACTAGCGGGAGGGTAGATGAGCAGTTCTTC. Translation: CASSNGTSGRVDEQFF.

This chain links TRBV5-1 with TRBJ2-3; tentative D call: TRBD2 (6 bases). Germline V lookup: CDR1 SGHRS, CDR2 YFSETQ. Trimming took 0 bases from V and 5 from J, leaving 13 bases between them. The CDR3 contains 15 residues. DNA for the CDR3: TGCGCCAGCAGCTTGGAGACTAGGCTGATAGATACGCAGTATTTT. Protein product: CASSLETRLIDTQYF.

V and J are TRBV5-1 and TRBJ2-4, with 10 bases lining up with TRBD2. Germline CDR1 is SGHRS and CDR2 is YFSETQ. The trim removed 2 bases at V and 7 bases at J, leaving 3 bases unmatched. The CDR3 is 14 residues long. CDR3 in amino acids: CASSLASGSNIQYF. DNA for the CDR3: TGCGCCAGCAGCTTAGCTAGCGGGAGCAACATTCAGTACTTC.

There are a few counts of this clone. V gene TRBV20-1 combines with J gene TRBJ1-4, with 7 positions matching TRBD1. Germline-derived CDR1 and CDR2 are DFQATT and SNEGSKA (reference sequence). The ends lost 3 bases at V and 2 bases at J; junction bases unmatched: 3. This CDR3 contains 14 residues. CDR3 residues: CSASKGQTNEKLFF. The CDR3, as DNA: TGCAGTGCTAGTAAGGGACAGACTAATGAAAAACTGTTTTTT.

The J gene is TRBJ2-2, the V gene TRBV6-1; TRBD2 aligns across 10 bases. This CDR3 is built from 15 residues. With V trimmed by 4 bases and J by 1 base, 0 bases remained unmatched. Germline CDR1 is MNHNS and CDR2 is SASEGT. CDR3: CASSVAGGNTGELFF. The CDR3, as DNA: TGTGCCAGCAGTGTAGCGGGGGGGAACACCGGGGAGCTGTTTTTT.

In its sample, this clone was seen once. This chain uses TRBV6-2 or TRBV6-3 with TRBJ2-1, with TRBD2 matching 7 bases. After removal of 2 bases from V and 0 bases from J, the junction contained 7 bases not matched to a gene. Germline values: CDR1 MNHEY, CDR2 SVGEGT. The CDR3 sequence is 17 residues long. The CDR3 DNA is TGTGCCAGCAGTTACATAGCGAGCGGGGCCTCCTACAATGAGCAGTTCTTC. Amino acids: CASSYIASGASYNEQFF.

This sequence joins TRBV5-6 and TRBJ2-2; maybe TRBD2 (5 bases). The germline V gene has CDR1 SGHDT and CDR2 YYEEEE. The CDR3 has 14 residues. The germline V and J ends were trimmed by 4 bases and 4 bases, with 11 bases remaining between them. CDR3 sequence: CASSQDLITGELFF. The DNA of the CDR3 is TGTGCCAGCAGCCAGGACTTGATCACCGGGGAGCTGTTTTTT.

The chain recombines TRBV5-4 with TRBJ2-2; 10 positions match TRBD2. V was clipped by 8 bases and J by 3 bases; unmatched bases: 1. The CDR3 runs 13 residues. The germline V gene encodes CDR1 SGHNT and CDR2 YYREEE (reference sequence). The DNA for the CDR3 is TGTGCCAGTCTAGCGGGAGACACCGGGGAGCTGTTTTTT. Amino acid sequence: CASLAGDTGELFF.

About this clone: An end of the junction differs from the germline gene, which may be a read error. The genes are TRBV7-7 and TRBJ2-7; the D gene is possibly TRBD2 (6 bases). The CDR3 covers 14 residues. Looked up from germline, CDR1 is SSHAT and CDR2 is FNYEAQ (reference sequence). The CDR3 reads CASSLSGSHYEQYF. In DNA, the CDR3 is TGTGCTAGCAGCTTATCCGGGAGCCACTACGAGCAGTACTTC. The full variable domain, with the rest looked up from reference TRBV7-7 and TRBJ2-7, is GAGVSQSPRYKVTKRGQDVTLRCDPISSHATLYWYQQALGQGPEFLTYFNYEAQPDKSGLPSDRFSAERPEGSISTLTIQRTEQRDSAMYRCASSLSGSHYEQYFGPGTRLTVT.

The CDR3 loop is CASSQFGGGSTDTQYF. The CDR3 DNA reads TGTGCCAGCAGCCAATTTGGCGGGGGGTCTACAGATACGCAGTATTTT. This chain joins TRBV3-1 (or the pseudogene TRBV3-2) and TRBJ2-3; 8 bases agree with TRBD2. The CDR3 covers 16 residues. Germline V lookup: CDR1 LGHDT, CDR2 YNNKEL (reference sequence). With V trimmed by 2 bases and J by 3 bases, 7 bases remained unmatched.

This clone has a single count. The gene calls are TRBV3-1 (or the pseudogene TRBV3-2) and TRBJ1-2; the D is unclear. In germline, CDR1 is LGHDT, CDR2 YNNKEL (reference sequence). CDR3 length: 13 amino acids. Between the trimmed V and J ends, which lost 1 base and 4 bases, there was a span of 7 bases. The CDR3, as DNA: TGTGCCAGCAGCCAAGGCGAGGGCTATGGCTACACCTTC. Amino acid sequence: CASSQGEGYGYTF.

The chain uses TRBV5-1 and TRBJ2-6; D is undetermined. CDR1 and CDR2 from the germline V gene are SGHRS and YFSETQ. With 4 bases removed from V and 0 bases from J, the gap between germline ends came to 14 bases. CDR3 length equals 17 residues. CDR3 bases: TGCGCCAGCAGCCCGGCCCCTAGAGGCTCTGGGGCCAACGTCCTGACTTTC. It yields the protein CASSPAPRGSGANVLTF.

This clone was observed once. The chain joins TRBV6-1 to TRBJ2-3; 9 bases are a match to TRBD2. The CDR3 is made up of 17 amino acids. V lost 4 bases, J lost 2 bases, and 10 bases stayed unmatched. Per germline, CDR1 MNHNS and CDR2 SASEGT. DNA for the CDR3: TGTGCCAGCAGTGCCATCACCGGGACTAGCTACACAGATACGCAGTATTTT. This codes for CASSAITGTSYTDTQYF.

This clone turned up a few times. The chain links TRBV6-1 to TRBJ1-4, with 7 bases that match TRBD1. V gave up 1 base and J gave up 7 bases; unmatched junction bases: 6. This CDR3 is 15 amino acids long. Germline V gene data show CDR1 as MNHNS and CDR2 as SASEGT. CDR3 coding DNA: TGTGCCAGCAGTGAAGAGTGGGCAGGGGGTGAAAAACTGTTTTTT. Residues: CASSEEWAGGEKLFF.

The rearrangement uses TRBV28 and TRBJ1-2; D ambiguous. Per germline, CDR1 MDHEN and CDR2 SYDVKM. V shed 5 bases and J shed 8 bases, with 21 bases lying between them. The CDR3 is 15 residues long. The CDR3: CASSRLRGETGGYTF. Written as DNA, the CDR3 is TGTGCCAGCAGTAGGCTCCGGGGTGAGACGGGGGGCTACACCTTC.

CDR3 loop: CASSLEFGGNYGYTF. CDR3 bases: TGTGCCAGCAGTTTAGAATTCGGGGGGAACTATGGCTACACCTTC. The chain uses TRBV27 and TRBJ1-2, with D possibly being TRBD1 (5 bases). V gave up 2 bases and J gave up 2 bases, with 12 bases separating them. This CDR3 comprises 15 residues. The germline V gene encodes CDR1 MNHEY and CDR2 SMNVEV (reference sequence).

The gene calls are TRBV5-8 and TRBJ1-3; TRBD1 is a possible D gene (5 bases). This CDR3 comprises 14 residues. The V gene's germline CDR1 is SGHTS and CDR2 YDEGEE. V lost 6 bases to trimming and J lost 0 bases, with 10 bases between them. DNA of the CDR3: TGTGCCAGCACCCCGACAGACTCTGGAAACACCATATATTTT. Translating gives CASTPTDSGNTIYF.